This TCR beta chain was recorded in a study of T cells and Merkel cell carcinoma outcomes. This clone was counted only a few times. The repertoire was sequenced with immunoSEQ multiplex PCR; TCRdb's copy has only in-frame clones and lacks some. The sample gives under 25,000 clones, approximately 80% of which show up once; 2.5% to 3.5% is in the top ten. Unmatched junction bases numbered 3, after V lost 1 base and J lost 7 bases. The length of the CDR3 is 14 residues. Per the germline V gene, CDR1 is SGHTA and CDR2 is FQGNSA. The receptor was isolated from a human donor with Merkel cell carcinoma. Sequencing was performed on tumor tissue from Merkel cell carcinoma. The rearrangement joins TRBV7-2 to TRBJ1-4; 7 bases line up with TRBD1. The CDR3 loop is CASSLGTGGEKLFF. The DNA of the CDR3 is TGTGCCAGCAGCTTAGGGACAGGTGGTGAAAAACTGTTTTTT.